The 8 T cell receptor beta chains listed next were all sequenced from one sample in a study of blood T cell repertoires in COVID-19. The repertoire was sequenced with immunoSEQ multiplex PCR; TCRdb's copy has only in-frame clones and lacks some. This table holds around 100,000 clones, roughly 86% found once. Sequenced: peripheral blood. The receptors were sampled from a human donor in a cohort sampled during active COVID-19.

The V and J genes are TRBV15 and TRBJ1-3, with TRBD1 matching 7 bases. Germline lookup yields CDR1 LNHNV and CDR2 YYDKDF (reference sequence). The V segment lost 6 bases and the J segment 4 bases; nucleotides outside the gene matches: 9. The CDR3 sequence is 15 residues long. The CDR3: CATSTRTGEGNTIYF. Here the CDR3 DNA reads TGTGCCACCAGTACAAGGACAGGCGAGGGAAACACCATATATTTT.

The chain has TRBV15 and TRBJ1-2; 9 bases agree with TRBD1. After removal of 8 bases from V and 6 bases from J, the junction contained 10 bases not matched to a gene. CDR3 length equals 14 residues. Germline V gene lookup returns CDR1 LNHNV and CDR2 YYDKDF (reference sequence). The CDR3 DNA is TGTGCCACCCGGACAGGGGTCCCCCGAAATGGCTACACCTTC. Translation gives CATRTGVPRNGYTF.

V and J are TRBV3-1 (or the pseudogene TRBV3-2) and TRBJ2-3; D is possibly TRBD2 (5 bases). Trimming removed 0 bases at V and 3 bases at J, with 10 bases between. The germline gives CDR1 LGHDT, CDR2 YNNKEL (reference sequence). This CDR3 contains 15 residues. As DNA, the CDR3 is TGTGCCAGCAGCCAAGATGCCAGCGGAACAGATACGCAGTATTTT. Translation gives CASSQDASGTDTQYF.

This chain connects TRBV5-1 to TRBJ2-3; 9 bases map to TRBD2. V gave up 5 bases and J gave up 6 bases; unmatched junction bases: 7. The CDR3 covers 14 residues. CDR1 is SGHRS, CDR2 YFSETQ, per germline. This CDR3 reads CASRIAGEMDTQYF. The CDR3 DNA sequence: TGCGCCAGCAGAATAGCGGGAGAGATGGATACGCAGTATTTT.

This clone was seen once. Other DNA variants within this sample encode the same CDR3. The genes are TRBV29-1 and TRBJ1-5; D might be TRBD1 (5 bases). The germline gives CDR1 SQVTM, CDR2 ANQGSEA. V lost 4 bases and J lost 3, with 10 bases in between. The length of the CDR3 is 13 residues. The CDR3 protein is CSVAWGVNQPQHF. In nucleotides, the CDR3 is TGCAGCGTTGCTTGGGGGGTCAATCAGCCCCAGCATTTT. Full variable domain (remainder filled in from reference TRBV29-1 and TRBJ1-5): SAVISQKPSRDICQRGTSLTIQCQVDSQVTMMFWYRQQPGQSLTLIATANQGSEATYESGFVIDKFPISRPNLTFSTLTVSNMSPEDSSIYLCSVAWGVNQPQHFGDGTRLSIL.

J is TRBJ2-2 and V is TRBV28; no firm D call. The CDR3 totals 13 residues. The V and J ends lost 7 bases and 6 bases respectively, with 12 bases between them. Germline V CDR1 and CDR2: MDHEN, SYDVKM. CDR3 sequence (DNA): TGTGCCAGCACCCCCATAGTCCCCGGGGAGCTGTTTTTT. Its protein product is CASTPIVPGELFF.

The CDR3 DNA sequence: TGTGCCAGTTTTCAACACGGAGGGTACACTGAAGCTTTCTTT. It codes for CASFQHGGYTEAFF. The chain is built from TRBV19 and TRBJ1-1; D is unclear. Germline CDR1 and CDR2: LNHDA and SQIVND (reference sequence). Trimming left V 8 bases short and J 3 bases short, with 16 bases between. This CDR3 contains 14 residues.

The chain joins TRBV11-2 to TRBJ2-5; 10 nucleotides line up with TRBD2. Germline V gene lookup returns CDR1 SGHAT and CDR2 FQNNGV. Unmatched junction bases numbered 8, after V lost 5 bases and J lost 5 bases. The CDR3 sequence is 15 residues long. The CDR3 nucleotides read TGTGCCAGCAGCCACTTAGCGGGAGGTGGGGAGACCCAGTACTTC. Amino acid sequence: CASSHLAGGGETQYF.